A single sample gave rise to the 9 T cell receptor beta chains below, sequenced in a study of CD8 T cells in ankylosing spondylitis. TCRdb analysed the 5' RACE reads with MiXCR anew, one entry per CDR3 protein. The sample includes around 230,000 distinct CDR3 sequences, roughly 8.2% of them seen just once. The sample consisted of blood, either unsorted or a sorted T cell fraction (not recorded which). The receptor set was obtained from a female donor with ankylosing spondylitis or in good health (not recorded which).

This clonotype was counted ten times or more. This rearrangement joins TRBV6-1 to TRBJ2-7, with D perhaps TRBD1 (6 bases). There are 15 residues in the CDR3. Germline V gene lookup returns CDR1 MNHNS and CDR2 SASEGT. V was clipped by 6 bases and J by 3 bases, with 18 bases between them. Written as DNA, the CDR3 is TGTGCCAGCAGGGACCGGGGCTGGGACAACTACGAGCAGTACTTC. This encodes CASRDRGWDNYEQYF.

This clonotype was seen at least ten times. The V gene is TRBV12-3 or TRBV12-4, the J gene TRBJ1-6; tentatively, D is TRBD1 (6 bases). With 3 bases removed from V and 8 bases from J, the gap between germline ends came to 11 bases. The CDR3 length is 14 residues. The CDR3: CASSFRDIYSPLHF. For the CDR3, the DNA is TGTGCCAGCAGTTTCCGGGACATCTATTCACCCCTCCACTTT.

In this sample, this clonotype turned up many times. The chain uses TRBV20-1 and TRBJ1-6; D is ambiguous. V lost 3 bases to trimming and J lost 6 bases, with 12 bases between them. CDR3 length: 14 amino acids. CDR1 DFQATT and CDR2 SNEGSKA come from the germline V gene (reference sequence). This CDR3 reads CSASPRTANSPLHF. The CDR3, as DNA: TGCAGTGCTAGCCCCCGGACTGCTAATTCACCCCTCCACTTT.

This clonotype has ten or more counts. The CDR3 spells CASSLGQGNGHTEAFF. The DNA of the CDR3 is TGCGCCAGCAGCTTGGGACAGGGAAATGGGCACACTGAAGCTTTCTTT. The V gene is TRBV5-1, the J gene TRBJ1-1; 7 bases map to TRBD1. The trim removed 0 bases at V and 3 bases at J, leaving 8 bases unmatched. The CDR3 is 16 residues long. Germline loops: CDR1 SGHRS, CDR2 YFSETQ.

This clonotype was seen many times. The chain joins TRBV7-8 to TRBJ1-1; no clear D. This CDR3 contains 17 residues. The germline V and J ends were trimmed by 3 bases and 6 bases, with 23 bases remaining between them. Germline V lookup: CDR1 SGHVS, CDR2 FQNEAQ. CDR3 in DNA: TGTGCCAGCAGCTTGAAAACTGTTACCACGCGCCCCCCTGAAGCTTTCTTT. Encoded protein: CASSLKTVTTRPPEAFF.

Note on this clonotype: Possible read error: a much larger clone is one base away. This chain uses TRBV28 with TRBJ1-1; perhaps TRBD1 as D (6 bases). This CDR3 is 14 amino acids long. The germline V gene encodes CDR1 MDHEN and CDR2 SYDVKM. Trimming removed 5 bases from V and 11 bases from J, with 21 bases in between. The CDR3 sequence: CASSPPTGWVSAFF. CDR3 DNA sequence: TGTGCCAGCAGTCCCCCCACAGGGTGGGTCAGTGCTTTCTTT.

This clonotype has a handful of counts. This chain connects TRBV7-9 to TRBJ2-1; no reliable D call. Germline CDR1 is SEHNR and CDR2 is FQNEAQ (reference sequence). This CDR3 is built from 16 residues. Trimming stripped 4 bases from V and 6 bases from J, with 19 bases between. In DNA form, the CDR3 reads TGTGCCAGCAGCTCCGCGGCATCCTTGCTTGGCAATGAGCAGTTCTTC. This gives the protein CASSSAASLLGNEQFF. Complete variable domain (other parts from reference TRBV7-9 and TRBJ2-1): DTGVSQNPRHKITKRGQNVTFRCDPISEHNRLYWYRQTLGQGPEFLTYFQNEAQLEKSRLLSDRFSAERPKGSFSTLEIQRTEQGDSAMYLCASSSAASLLGNEQFFGPGTRLTVL.

This clonotype was seen many times. This chain connects TRBV29-1 to TRBJ2-1, with D possibly matching TRBD2 (5 bases). Germline values: CDR1 SQVTM, CDR2 ANQGSEA. The CDR3 is 14 residues long. The V end lost 4 bases, the J end lost 3 bases, and 13 bases lay between the germline ends. CDR3 loop: CSVGREAHYNEQFF. The CDR3 DNA reads TGCAGCGTTGGCCGGGAAGCTCACTACAATGAGCAGTTCTTC.

This clonotype was recorded many times. The J gene is TRBJ2-1, the V gene TRBV27, with TRBD2 matching 12 bases. The CDR3 covers 18 residues. V shed 5 bases, J shed 0 bases, and the junction held 8 bases outside the gene matches. Germline V CDR1 and CDR2: MNHEY, SMNVEV (reference sequence). The DNA for the CDR3 is TGTGCCAGCAGTGCGGGACTAGCGGGTTTTAGCTCCTACAATGAGCAGTTCTTC. Its translation: CASSAGLAGFSSYNEQFF.